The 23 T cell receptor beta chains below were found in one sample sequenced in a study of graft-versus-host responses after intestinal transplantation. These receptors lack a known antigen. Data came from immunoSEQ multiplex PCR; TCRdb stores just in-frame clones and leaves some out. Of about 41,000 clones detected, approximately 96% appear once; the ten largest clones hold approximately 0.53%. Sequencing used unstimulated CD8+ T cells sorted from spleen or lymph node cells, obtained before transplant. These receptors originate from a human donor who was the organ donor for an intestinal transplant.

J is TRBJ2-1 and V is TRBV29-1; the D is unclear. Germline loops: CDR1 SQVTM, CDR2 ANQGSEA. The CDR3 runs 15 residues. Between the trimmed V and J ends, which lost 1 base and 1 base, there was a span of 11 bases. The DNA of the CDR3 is TGCAGCGTTGAAGTTCGCCCACCATCCTACAATGAGCAGTTCTTC. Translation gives CSVEVRPPSYNEQFF.

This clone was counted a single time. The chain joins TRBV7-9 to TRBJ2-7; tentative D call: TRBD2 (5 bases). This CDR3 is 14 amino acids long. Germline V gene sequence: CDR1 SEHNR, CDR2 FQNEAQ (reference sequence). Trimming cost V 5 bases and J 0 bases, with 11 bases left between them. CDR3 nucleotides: TGTGCCAGCAGCGAAGCGGTTAACTCCTACGAGCAGTACTTC. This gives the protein CASSEAVNSYEQYF.

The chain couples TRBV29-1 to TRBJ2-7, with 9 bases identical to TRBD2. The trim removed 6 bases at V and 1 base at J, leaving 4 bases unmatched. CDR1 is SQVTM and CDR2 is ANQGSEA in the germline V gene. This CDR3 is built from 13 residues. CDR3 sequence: CSVGGGESYEQYF. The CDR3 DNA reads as TGCAGCGTGGGCGGGGGGGAGTCCTACGAGCAGTACTTC.

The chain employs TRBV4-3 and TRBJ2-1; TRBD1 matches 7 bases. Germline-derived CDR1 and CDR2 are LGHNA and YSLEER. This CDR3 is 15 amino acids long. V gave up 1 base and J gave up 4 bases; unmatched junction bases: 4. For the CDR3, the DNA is TGCGCCAGCAGCCAAGGGACAGGCTTATACAATGAGCAGTTCTTC. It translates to CASSQGTGLYNEQFF.

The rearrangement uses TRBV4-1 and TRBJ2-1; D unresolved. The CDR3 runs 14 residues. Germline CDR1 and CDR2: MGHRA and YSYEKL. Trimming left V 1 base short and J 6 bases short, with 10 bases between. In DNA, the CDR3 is TGCGCCAGCAGCCAAGGTATAGGTTTCAATGAGCAGTTCTTC. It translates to CASSQGIGFNEQFF.

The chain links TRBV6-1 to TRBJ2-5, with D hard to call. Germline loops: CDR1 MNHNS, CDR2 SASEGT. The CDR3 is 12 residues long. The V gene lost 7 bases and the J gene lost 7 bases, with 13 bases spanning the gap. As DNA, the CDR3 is TGTGCCAGCAACCCTCCGGGTTCGACCCAGTACTTC. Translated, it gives CASNPPGSTQYF.

Here the CDR3 DNA reads TGTGCCAGCAGCTTAGGCGGGGGGGCAGTAGATACGCAGTATTTT. Its translation: CASSLGGGAVDTQYF. The rearrangement uses TRBV5-6 and TRBJ2-3; 9 nucleotides line up with TRBD2. The CDR3 spans 15 residues. Germline lookup yields CDR1 SGHDT and CDR2 YYEEEE. The ends lost 2 bases at V and 5 bases at J; junction bases unmatched: 6.

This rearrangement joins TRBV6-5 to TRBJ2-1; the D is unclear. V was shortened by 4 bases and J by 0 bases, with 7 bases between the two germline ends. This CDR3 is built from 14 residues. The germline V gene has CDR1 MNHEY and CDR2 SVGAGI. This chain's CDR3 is CASSLRSSYNEQFF. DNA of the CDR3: TGTGCCAGCAGTTTGAGGAGCTCCTACAATGAGCAGTTCTTC.

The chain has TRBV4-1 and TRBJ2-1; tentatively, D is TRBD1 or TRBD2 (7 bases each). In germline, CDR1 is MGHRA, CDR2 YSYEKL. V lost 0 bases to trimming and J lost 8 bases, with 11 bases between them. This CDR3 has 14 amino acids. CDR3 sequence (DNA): TGCGCCAGCAGCCAAGAGGGGGGGACAGATGAGCAGTTCTTC. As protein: CASSQEGGTDEQFF.

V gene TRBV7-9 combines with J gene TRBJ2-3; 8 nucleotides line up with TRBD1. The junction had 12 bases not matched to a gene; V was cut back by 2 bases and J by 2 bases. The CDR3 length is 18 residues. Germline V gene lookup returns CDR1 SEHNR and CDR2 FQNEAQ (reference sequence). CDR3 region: CASSLPPGQGEPTDTQYF. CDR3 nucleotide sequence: TGTGCCAGCAGCTTACCCCCAGGACAGGGAGAGCCCACAGATACGCAGTATTTT.

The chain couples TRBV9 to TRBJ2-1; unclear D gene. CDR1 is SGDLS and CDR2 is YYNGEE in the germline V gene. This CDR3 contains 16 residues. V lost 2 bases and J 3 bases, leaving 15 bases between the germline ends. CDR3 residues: CASSVVDGGFYNEQFF. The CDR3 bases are TGTGCCAGCAGCGTGGTGGATGGCGGATTCTACAATGAGCAGTTCTTC.

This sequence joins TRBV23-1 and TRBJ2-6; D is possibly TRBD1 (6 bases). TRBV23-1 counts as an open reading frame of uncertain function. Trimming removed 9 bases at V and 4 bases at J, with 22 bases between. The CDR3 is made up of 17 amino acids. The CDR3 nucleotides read TGCGCCAGAGATAAGACAGGATGGACTGGGGGGGCCAACGTCCTGACTTTC. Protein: CARDKTGWTGGANVLTF.

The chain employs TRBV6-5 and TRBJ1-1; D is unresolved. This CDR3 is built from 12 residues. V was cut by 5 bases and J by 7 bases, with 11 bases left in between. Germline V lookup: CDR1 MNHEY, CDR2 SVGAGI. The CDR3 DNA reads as TGTGCCAGCAGTAGCCCAACTGGTGAAGCTTTCTTT. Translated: CASSSPTGEAFF.

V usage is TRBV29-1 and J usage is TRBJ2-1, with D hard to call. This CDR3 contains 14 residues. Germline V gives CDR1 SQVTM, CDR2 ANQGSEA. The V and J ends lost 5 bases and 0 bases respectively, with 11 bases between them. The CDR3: CSVFQAASYNEQFF. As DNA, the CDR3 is TGCAGCGTTTTCCAGGCGGCCTCCTACAATGAGCAGTTCTTC.

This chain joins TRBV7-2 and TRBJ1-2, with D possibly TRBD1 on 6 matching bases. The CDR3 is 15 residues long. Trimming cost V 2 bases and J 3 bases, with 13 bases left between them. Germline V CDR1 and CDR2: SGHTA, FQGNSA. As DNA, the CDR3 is TGTGCCAGCAGCTTATCCGGGGACATAGACTATGGCTACACCTTC. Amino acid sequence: CASSLSGDIDYGYTF.

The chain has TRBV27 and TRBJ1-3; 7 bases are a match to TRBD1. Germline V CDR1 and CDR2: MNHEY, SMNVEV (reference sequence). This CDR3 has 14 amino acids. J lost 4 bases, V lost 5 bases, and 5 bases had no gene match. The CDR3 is CASSAYRGGNTIYF. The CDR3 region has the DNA TGTGCCAGCAGTGCCTACAGGGGCGGAAACACCATATATTTT.

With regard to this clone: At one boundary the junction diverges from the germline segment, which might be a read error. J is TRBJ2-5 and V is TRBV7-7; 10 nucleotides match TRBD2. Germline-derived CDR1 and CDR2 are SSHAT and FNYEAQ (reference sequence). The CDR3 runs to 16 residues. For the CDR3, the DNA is TGTGCTAGCAGCTTCGGTTTAGCGGGGGGAGGAGAGACCCAGTACTTC. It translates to CASSFGLAGGGETQYF.

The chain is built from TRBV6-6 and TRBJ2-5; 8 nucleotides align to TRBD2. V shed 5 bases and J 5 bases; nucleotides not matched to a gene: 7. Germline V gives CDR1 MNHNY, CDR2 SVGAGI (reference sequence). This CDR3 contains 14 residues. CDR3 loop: CASSTAGEWETQYF. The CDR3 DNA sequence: TGTGCCAGCAGTACAGCGGGGGAGTGGGAGACCCAGTACTTC.

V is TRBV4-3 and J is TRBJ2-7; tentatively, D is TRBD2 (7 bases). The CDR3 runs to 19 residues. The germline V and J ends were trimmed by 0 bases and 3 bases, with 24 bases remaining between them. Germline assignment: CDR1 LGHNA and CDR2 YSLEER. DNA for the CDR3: TGCGCCAGCAGCCAAGAATTAGGGGCGGGGGCTTTTGGATACTACGAGCAGTACTTC. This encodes CASSQELGAGAFGYYEQYF.

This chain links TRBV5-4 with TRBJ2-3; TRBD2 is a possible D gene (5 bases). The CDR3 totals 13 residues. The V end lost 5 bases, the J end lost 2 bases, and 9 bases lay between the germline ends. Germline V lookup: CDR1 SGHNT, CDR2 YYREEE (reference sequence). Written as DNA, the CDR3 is TGTGCCAGCAGGGACTCAAACACAGATACGCAGTATTTT. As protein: CASRDSNTDTQYF.

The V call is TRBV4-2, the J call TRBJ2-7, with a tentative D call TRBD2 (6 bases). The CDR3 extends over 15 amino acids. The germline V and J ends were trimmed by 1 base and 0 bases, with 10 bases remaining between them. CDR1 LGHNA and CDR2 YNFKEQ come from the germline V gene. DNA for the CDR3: TGTGCCAGCAGCCAAGGGGCGGGAAGCTCCTACGAGCAGTACTTC. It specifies CASSQGAGSSYEQYF.

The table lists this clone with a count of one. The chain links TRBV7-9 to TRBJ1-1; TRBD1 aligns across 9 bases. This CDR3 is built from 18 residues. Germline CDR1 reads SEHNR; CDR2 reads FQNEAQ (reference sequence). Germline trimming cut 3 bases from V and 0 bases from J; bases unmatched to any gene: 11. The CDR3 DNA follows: TGTGCCAGCAGCTTCCGACAGGGGGACATTAGTATGAACACTGAAGCTTTCTTT. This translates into CASSFRQGDISMNTEAFF.

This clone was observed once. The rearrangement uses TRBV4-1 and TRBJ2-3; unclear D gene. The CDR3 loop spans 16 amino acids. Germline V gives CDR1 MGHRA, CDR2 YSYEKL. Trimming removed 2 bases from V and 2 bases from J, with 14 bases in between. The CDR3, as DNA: TGCGCCAGCAGCCAACTACCAGGCCCCACCACAGATACGCAGTATTTT. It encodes CASSQLPGPTTDTQYF.